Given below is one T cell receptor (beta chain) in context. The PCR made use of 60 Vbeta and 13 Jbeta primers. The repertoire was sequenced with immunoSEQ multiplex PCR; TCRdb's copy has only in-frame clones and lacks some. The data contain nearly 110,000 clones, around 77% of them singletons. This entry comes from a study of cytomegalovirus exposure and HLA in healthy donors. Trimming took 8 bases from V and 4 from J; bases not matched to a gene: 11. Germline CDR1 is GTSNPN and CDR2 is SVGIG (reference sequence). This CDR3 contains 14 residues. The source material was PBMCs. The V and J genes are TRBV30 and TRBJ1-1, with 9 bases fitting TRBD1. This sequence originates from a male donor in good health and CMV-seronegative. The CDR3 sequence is CATPGQGSGTEAFF. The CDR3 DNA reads TGTGCCACCCCGGGACAGGGAAGCGGCACTGAAGCTTTCTTT.